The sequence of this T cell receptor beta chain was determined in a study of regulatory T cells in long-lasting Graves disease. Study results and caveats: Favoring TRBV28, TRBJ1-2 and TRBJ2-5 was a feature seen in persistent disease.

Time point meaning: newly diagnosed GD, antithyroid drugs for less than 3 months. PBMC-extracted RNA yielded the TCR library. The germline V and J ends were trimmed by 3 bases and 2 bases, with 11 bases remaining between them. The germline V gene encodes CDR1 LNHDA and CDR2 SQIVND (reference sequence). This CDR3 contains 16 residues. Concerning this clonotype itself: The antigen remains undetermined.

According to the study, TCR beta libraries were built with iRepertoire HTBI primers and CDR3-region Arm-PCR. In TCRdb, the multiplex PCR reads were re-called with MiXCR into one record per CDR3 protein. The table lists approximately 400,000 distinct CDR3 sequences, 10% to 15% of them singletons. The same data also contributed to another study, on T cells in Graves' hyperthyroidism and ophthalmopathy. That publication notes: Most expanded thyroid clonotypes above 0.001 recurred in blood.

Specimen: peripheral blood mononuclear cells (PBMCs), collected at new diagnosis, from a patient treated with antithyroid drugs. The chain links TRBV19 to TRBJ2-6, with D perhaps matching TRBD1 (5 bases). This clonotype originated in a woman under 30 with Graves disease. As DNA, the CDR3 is TGTGCCAGTAGTATGTTTTCAGGGACTGGGGCCAACGTCCTGACTTTC. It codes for CASSMFSGTGANVLTF.